This is a list of T cell receptor beta chains from one sample in a study of CXCR3-negative and CXCR3-positive naive CD8 T cells. TCRdb re-called the 5' RACE reads and gives one entry per CDR3 protein, without DNA. This repertoire includes about 120,000 distinct CDR3 sequences. Sequencing used naive CXCR3+ CD8+ T cells from blood. The receptors stem from a human donor in good health. Some clones in this sample may be carry-over from other donors' samples. Each CDR3 is given with its conserved first and last residue.

TRBV10-3	TRBJ2-5	CAISAAGVGETQYF
TRBV7-8	TRBJ2-7	CASSSSGARSGSLSYEQYF
TRBV7-8	TRBJ2-5	CASSSLGVQETQYF
TRBV20-1	TRBJ1-1	CSARSRDRPEAFF
TRBV5-1	TRBJ1-1	CASSLVAGKGMNTEAFF
TRBV7-9	TRBJ2-2	CASSSLRGGSTGELFF
TRBV7-2	TRBJ2-1	CASSLGVSSYNEQFF
TRBV3-1	TRBJ1-2	CASSQDLPVGGYTF
TRBV5-1	TRBJ1-1	CASSLGTGATEAFF
TRBV7-8	TRBJ2-2	CASSLDRVPGELFF
TRBV5-1	TRBJ2-1	CASSTGRGPRTSGTYNEQFF
TRBV29-1	TRBJ2-2	CSVLPEGGSGELFF
TRBV11-2	TRBJ2-7	CASSLYVLGETAEQYF
TRBV7-6	TRBJ2-1	CASSLFTGPPKGSYNEQFF
TRBV7-9	TRBJ2-7	CASSQIAGSAYEQYF
TRBV9	TRBJ1-1	CASSSGGSNTEAFF
TRBV6-5	TRBJ2-7	CASSYGGHEQYF
TRBV19	TRBJ1-5	CAGGQYNQPQHF
TRBV2	TRBJ1-1	CASSEWVRNEAFF
TRBV27	TRBJ1-1	CASSLFAGGGTEAFF
TRBV28	TRBJ2-2	CASSFRISNTGELFF
TRBV6-5	TRBJ2-7	CASSYSMASGNYEQYF
TRBV18	TRBJ1-1	CASSPEGTEAFF
TRBV7-9	TRBJ2-2	CASSFGLAGVPGELFF
TRBV5-1	TRBJ2-7	CASSFEEGISYEQYF
TRBV5-1	TRBJ2-2	CASSFALLNTGELFF
TRBV7-9	TRBJ1-1	CASSLGTVEAFF
TRBV4-2	TRBJ2-6	CASSQDVDSGANVLTF
TRBV29-1	TRBJ2-2	CSVVWGEGRNTGELFF
TRBV12-5	TRBJ2-7	CASGLAISQGPEEQYF
TRBV5-1	TRBJ1-1	CASGHLTNTEAFF
TRBV11-2	TRBJ2-7	CASSLGAGHYEQYF
TRBV7-9	TRBJ2-3	CASRLTLAGEADTQYF
TRBV14	TRBJ2-1	CASSQRTGGSTYNEQFF
TRBV7-6	TRBJ2-1	CASSLVPPGELYNEQFF
TRBV20-1	TRBJ1-2	CSASSEVARYGYTF
TRBV7-6	TRBJ2-7	CASSAGLAYEQYF
TRBV6-5	TRBJ1-1	CASSLRSGTPEAFF
TRBV4-1	TRBJ1-2	CASSQEGKDRGLSYGYTF
TRBV29-1	TRBJ1-1	CSVGAPTGDWAEAFF